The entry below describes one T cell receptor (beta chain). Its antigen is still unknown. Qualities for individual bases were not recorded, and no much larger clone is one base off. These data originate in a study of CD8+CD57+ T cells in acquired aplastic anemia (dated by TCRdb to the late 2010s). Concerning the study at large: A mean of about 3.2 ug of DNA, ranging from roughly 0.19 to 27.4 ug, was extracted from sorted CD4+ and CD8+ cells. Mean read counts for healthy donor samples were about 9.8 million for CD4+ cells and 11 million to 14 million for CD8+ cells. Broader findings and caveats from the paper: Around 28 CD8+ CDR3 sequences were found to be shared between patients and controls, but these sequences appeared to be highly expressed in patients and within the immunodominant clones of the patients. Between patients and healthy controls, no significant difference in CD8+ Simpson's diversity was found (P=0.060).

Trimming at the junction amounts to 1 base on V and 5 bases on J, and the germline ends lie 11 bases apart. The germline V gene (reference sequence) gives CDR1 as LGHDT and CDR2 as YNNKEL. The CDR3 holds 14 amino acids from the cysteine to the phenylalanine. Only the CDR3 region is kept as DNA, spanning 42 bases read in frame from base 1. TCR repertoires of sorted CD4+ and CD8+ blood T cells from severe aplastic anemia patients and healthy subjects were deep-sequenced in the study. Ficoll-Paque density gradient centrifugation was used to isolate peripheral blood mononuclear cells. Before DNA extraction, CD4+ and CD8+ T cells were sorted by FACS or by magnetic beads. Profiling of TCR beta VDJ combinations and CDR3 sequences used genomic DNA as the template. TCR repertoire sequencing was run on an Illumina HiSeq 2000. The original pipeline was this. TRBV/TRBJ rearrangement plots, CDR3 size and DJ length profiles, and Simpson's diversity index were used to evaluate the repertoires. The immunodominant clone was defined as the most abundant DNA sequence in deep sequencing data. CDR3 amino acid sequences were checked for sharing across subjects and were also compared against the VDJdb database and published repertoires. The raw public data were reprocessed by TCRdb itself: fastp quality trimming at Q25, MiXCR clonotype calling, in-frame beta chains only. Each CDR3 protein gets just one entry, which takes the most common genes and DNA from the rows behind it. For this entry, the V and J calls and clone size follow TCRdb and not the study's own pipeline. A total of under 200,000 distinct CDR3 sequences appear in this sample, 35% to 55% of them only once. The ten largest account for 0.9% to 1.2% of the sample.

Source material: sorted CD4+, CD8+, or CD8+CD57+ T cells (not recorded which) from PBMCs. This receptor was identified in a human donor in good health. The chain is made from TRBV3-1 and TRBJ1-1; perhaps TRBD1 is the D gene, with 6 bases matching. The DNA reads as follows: TGTGCCAGCAGCCAAGTAGAAGGGGGTACTGAAGCTTTCTTT. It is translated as CASSQVEGGTEAFF.